Each of the 23 T cell receptor beta chains below was sequenced from the same sample in a study of blood T cell repertoires in COVID-19. The method was immunoSEQ multiplex PCR; TCRdb's version includes in-frame clones alone and lacks a portion of them. The table lists under 150,000 clones, approximately 85% of them singletons. The sequencing input was peripheral blood. The receptors were sampled from a woman aged 60-75 years with COVID-19, enrolled during active disease.

J is TRBJ2-1 and V is TRBV19; maybe TRBD2 (6 bases). Germline CDR1 LNHDA, CDR2 SQIVND (reference sequence). V gave up 3 bases and J gave up 6 bases, with 18 bases separating them. The CDR3 has 16 amino acids. The CDR3 region has the DNA TGTGCCAGTAGTATCGCCCTCCTAGCCGGGGGCAATGAGCAGTTCTTC. Its protein product is CASSIALLAGGNEQFF.

This chain connects TRBV5-3 to TRBJ2-2; possible D gene TRBD1, 7 bases. TRBV5-3 is an ORF, with its function uncertain. The V gene lost 7 bases and the J gene lost 2 bases, with 15 bases spanning the gap. CDR3 length: 15 residues. CDR3 nucleotides: TGTGCCAGACCGCGGGACAGCCACAACACCGGGGAGCTGTTTTTT. Protein product: CARPRDSHNTGELFF.

A single count supports this clone. The chain carries TRBV11-2 and TRBJ2-7; TRBD1 matches 7 bases. V shed 3 bases and J 3 bases; nucleotides not matched to a gene: 5. The germline V gene encodes CDR1 SGHAT and CDR2 FQNNGV. This CDR3 is built from 14 residues. The CDR3 reads CASSFNRGGYEQYF. The CDR3 DNA reads TGTGCCAGCAGCTTTAACAGGGGCGGCTACGAGCAGTACTTC.

The chain carries TRBV6-2 or TRBV6-3 and TRBJ1-1; D not certain. The V gene's germline CDR1 is MNHEY and CDR2 SVGEGT. The V end was cut by 0 bases, the J end by 4 bases, with 9 bases between. The CDR3 extends over 14 amino acids. CDR3 coding DNA: TGTGCCAGCAGTTACTCGACCCCGGGCACTGAAGCTTTCTTT. Its protein product is CASSYSTPGTEAFF.

The gene calls are TRBV2 and TRBJ2-5; the match to TRBD2 covers 9 bases. Germline trimming cut 7 bases from V and 2 bases from J; bases unmatched to any gene: 5. The germline V gene has CDR1 SNHLY and CDR2 FYNNEI. There are 14 residues in the CDR3. The CDR3 bases are TGTGCCAGCAAGTCTAGCGGGGCACAAGAGACCCAGTACTTC. This sequence encodes CASKSSGAQETQYF.

The genes are TRBV19 and TRBJ1-2; D is uncertain. The germline V and J ends were trimmed by 6 bases and 10 bases, with 21 bases remaining between them. The CDR3 has 14 residues. Germline CDR1 LNHDA, CDR2 SQIVND (reference sequence). CDR3 region: CASSRRSVRVAYTF. The DNA for the CDR3 is TGTGCCAGTAGCCGAAGGTCAGTGAGGGTTGCCTACACCTTC.

This chain links TRBV7-2 with TRBJ1-2, with a tentative D call TRBD1 (5 bases). V gave up 2 bases and J gave up 8 bases, with 18 bases separating them. CDR1 is SGHTA and CDR2 is FQGNSA in the germline V gene. The length of the CDR3 is 15 residues. The CDR3 is CASSLRAVQGGGYTF. For the CDR3, the DNA is TGTGCCAGCAGCTTAAGGGCCGTTCAGGGAGGCGGCTACACCTTC.

This clone occurred once. The chain recombines TRBV5-5 with TRBJ1-6; TRBD1 matches at 8 bases. V lost 4 bases to trimming and J lost 7 bases; unmatched junction nucleotides: 10. Germline V gene data show CDR1 as SGHKS and CDR2 as YYEKEE (reference sequence). The CDR3 totals 16 residues. This CDR3 reads CASSHPSGTGNSPLHF. CDR3 nucleotides: TGTGCCAGCAGCCATCCGTCCGGGACAGGCAATTCACCCCTCCACTTT.

The rearrangement joins TRBV10-1 to TRBJ2-7; a weak D match, TRBD2 (5 bases). The germline V gene has CDR1 WNHNN and CDR2 SYGVQD (reference sequence). The CDR3 runs 15 residues. The V end lost 2 bases, the J end lost 3 bases, and 14 bases lay between the germline ends. The DNA for the CDR3 is TGCGCCAGCAGTGAGGCTGGGGAGTTCCACTACGAGCAGTACTTC. Translating it yields CASSEAGEFHYEQYF.

This chain's CDR3 is CASSVTREWQYF. The CDR3 DNA sequence: TGTGCCAGCAGTGTAACCAGGGAATGGCAGTACTTC. The chain links TRBV2 to TRBJ2-7, with D tentatively TRBD1 (5 bases). Trimming took off 4 bases at V and 9 bases at J, with 13 bases between the two ends. The CDR3 has 12 amino acids. Germline CDR1 reads SNHLY; CDR2 reads FYNNEI.

CDR3 DNA sequence: TGCGCCAGCAGTTTTGGGTCTAGCGGGGGGGTCACAGATACGCAGTATTTT. Residues: CASSFGSSGGVTDTQYF. J is TRBJ2-3 and V is TRBV5-1, with 12 bases aligning to TRBD2. Germline loops: CDR1 SGHRS, CDR2 YFSETQ. CDR3 size: 17 residues. The ends lost 5 bases at V and 2 bases at J; junction bases unmatched: 9.

The chain uses TRBV27 and TRBJ1-1; a weak D match, TRBD1 (6 bases). Germline lookup yields CDR1 MNHEY and CDR2 SMNVEV (reference sequence). The CDR3 is 14 residues long. V was cut by 2 bases and J by 3 bases, with 10 bases left in between. CDR3 sequence (DNA): TGTGCCAGCAGTTTAGAGGGGGGGTACACTGAAGCTTTCTTT. Its translation: CASSLEGGYTEAFF.

The genes are TRBV11-3 and TRBJ2-3; 7 nucleotides match TRBD1. Germline V gene sequence: CDR1 SGHNT, CDR2 YENEEA. The CDR3 consists of 15 residues. The ends lost 5 bases at V and 3 bases at J; junction bases unmatched: 8. CDR3 amino acids: CASSRTGLITDTQYF. CDR3 nucleotides: TGTGCCAGCAGCCGGACAGGATTAATAACAGATACGCAGTATTTT.

The J gene is TRBJ2-5, the V gene TRBV29-1; possibly TRBD2 for D (6 bases). CDR1 SQVTM and CDR2 ANQGSEA come from the germline V gene. This CDR3 has 15 amino acids. V was pared by 4 bases and J by 1 base, with 16 bases between. DNA of the CDR3: TGCAGCGTTGCCCCGAATCTCGGGGGCCAAGAGACCCAGTACTTC. The encoded protein is CSVAPNLGGQETQYF. The full variable domain, its missing parts supplied by reference TRBV29-1 and TRBJ2-5, is SAVISQKPSRDICQRGTSLTIQCQVDSQVTMMFWYRQQPGQSLTLIATANQGSEATYESGFVIDKFPISRPNLTFSTLTVSNMSPEDSSIYLCSVAPNLGGQETQYFGPGTRLLVL.

This clone was detected once. CDR3: CAISEDWTGGGYGYTF. The CDR3 region has the DNA TGTGCCATCAGTGAGGACTGGACAGGGGGGGGCTATGGCTACACCTTC. The rearrangement uses TRBV10-3 and TRBJ1-2; 10 bases align to TRBD1. The J segment lost 4 bases and the V segment lost 2 bases, leaving 7 bases of the junction unmatched. The CDR3 totals 16 residues. Looked up from germline, CDR1 is ENHRY and CDR2 is SYGVKD.

This clone was seen more than once but under ten times. The same CDR3 also results from other DNA sequences found in this sample. The gene calls are TRBV7-9 and TRBJ2-3, with a possible D match to TRBD1 (6 bases). This CDR3 comprises 13 residues. Germline loops: CDR1 SEHNR, CDR2 FQNEAQ (reference sequence). V was trimmed by 5 bases and J by 4 bases, leaving 10 bases between them. CDR3 DNA sequence: TGTGCCAGCAGCCCCAGGGGCCCAGATACGCAGTATTTT. Amino acids: CASSPRGPDTQYF.

The V gene is TRBV5-4, the J gene TRBJ2-5, with 10 bases fitting TRBD2. Germline loops: CDR1 SGHNT, CDR2 YYREEE (reference sequence). The ends lost 0 bases at V and 7 bases at J; junction bases unmatched: 9. The CDR3 runs to 16 residues. The CDR3 loop reads CASSLASGGDSGTQYF. The CDR3 region has the DNA TGTGCCAGCAGCTTGGCCAGCGGGGGGGATTCGGGGACCCAGTACTTC.

The V and J genes are TRBV4-2 and TRBJ1-5; 7 nucleotides agree with TRBD1. The CDR3 runs 15 residues. Germline V CDR1 and CDR2: LGHNA, YNFKEQ. The V and J ends lost 1 base and 5 bases, in that order; junction bases with no gene match: 5. The CDR3 sequence: CASSQVLQGDQPQHF. CDR3 bases: TGTGCCAGCAGCCAAGTCCTCCAGGGGGATCAGCCCCAGCATTTT.

This sequence joins TRBV30 and TRBJ1-1; perhaps TRBD1 as D (6 bases). Trimming removed 7 bases from V and 5 bases from J, with 20 bases in between. The CDR3 has 14 residues. Germline V lookup: CDR1 GTSNPN, CDR2 SVGIG (reference sequence). The CDR3 nucleotides are TGTGCCTCATCCCCGGGGGGCGCAAGGACTGAAGCTTTCTTT. Protein sequence: CASSPGGARTEAFF.

V usage is TRBV9 and J usage is TRBJ2-3; a weak D match, TRBD2 (5 bases). CDR1 and CDR2 (germline): SGDLS, YYNGEE. V lost 4 bases and J lost 0, with 9 bases in between. This CDR3 contains 14 residues. The CDR3 loop is CASSYPGSTDTQYF. CDR3 coding DNA: TGTGCCAGCAGCTACCCGGGAAGCACAGATACGCAGTATTTT.

This chain uses TRBV18 with TRBJ1-1, with D maybe TRBD1 (6 bases). Germline V gives CDR1 KGHSH, CDR2 LQKENI. The CDR3 runs 14 residues. The germline V and J ends were trimmed by 10 bases and 2 bases, with 17 bases remaining between them. The CDR3 DNA sequence: TGTGCCACTGCATGGGCAGGGGAAAACACTGAAGCTTTCTTT. Its translation is CATAWAGENTEAFF.

A few counts support this clone. V usage is TRBV30 and J usage is TRBJ2-2, with D tentatively TRBD1 (5 bases). The germline V gene has CDR1 GTSNPN and CDR2 SVGIG (reference sequence). The CDR3 is made up of 13 amino acids. Trimming stripped 0 bases from V and 5 bases from J, with 7 bases between. The CDR3 loop reads CAWSVHRTGELFF. CDR3 sequence (DNA): TGTGCCTGGAGTGTACACAGGACCGGGGAGCTGTTTTTT.

The chain carries TRBV24-1 and TRBJ2-5; 7 bases are shared with TRBD2. Germline V gene lookup returns CDR1 KGHDR and CDR2 SFDVKD. The junction had 11 bases not matched to a gene; V was cut back by 4 bases and J by 7 bases. The CDR3 consists of 15 residues. This chain's CDR3 is CATSDPGGPVGTQYF. CDR3 bases: TGTGCCACCAGTGACCCGGGGGGACCGGTGGGGACCCAGTACTTC.